The next 17 T cell receptor beta chains were all read from a single sample in a study of Ad26.COV2.S vaccination and SARS-CoV-2 variants. Produced via immunoSEQ multiplex PCR; TCRdb's table is partial and in-frame only. Of roughly 680,000 clones listed, more than 80% were seen once; the top ten hold around 1.5%. Stated treatment: over 15 received Ad26.COV2.S at low or high dose, single or two shots; several received placebo; per-sample allocation not given. The samples were gathered on day 63 after the first injection of vaccine or placebo. Here the sequenced sample was peripheral blood, taken in a trial of Ad26.COV2.S vaccine versus placebo. These receptors were collected from a person aged 18 to 59 who received the Ad26.COV2.S COVID-19 vaccine or a placebo.

The rearrangement uses TRBV10-1 and TRBJ2-2; a weak D match, TRBD2 (5 bases). V lost 8 bases and J 5 bases, leaving 24 bases between the germline ends. This CDR3 comprises 17 residues. Germline V gene lookup returns CDR1 WNHNN and CDR2 SYGVQD (reference sequence). The CDR3 region is CASFLEARPALTGELFF. The CDR3 DNA sequence: TGCGCCAGCTTTTTGGAGGCCCGACCAGCCCTGACCGGGGAGCTGTTTTTT.

V and J are TRBV6-5 and TRBJ2-1; 14 positions match TRBD2. After removal of 6 bases from V and 10 bases from J, the junction contained 8 bases not matched to a gene. This CDR3 spans 15 amino acids. Germline V gene data show CDR1 as MNHEY and CDR2 as SVGAGI. The chain's CDR3 is CASSPGTSGSREQFF. In DNA, the CDR3 is TGTGCCAGCAGCCCCGGGACTAGCGGGAGCAGGGAGCAGTTCTTC.

On this clone: Other DNA sequences in this specimen translate into the identical CDR3. The chain carries TRBV12-3 or TRBV12-4 and TRBJ1-5; D is uncertain. CDR3 length: 12 residues. V lost 1 base and J lost 6, with 4 bases in between. The CDR3 sequence: CASSLEGQPQHF. CDR3 nucleotides: TGTGCCAGCAGTTTAGAAGGTCAGCCCCAGCATTTT.

The chain has TRBV3-1 (or the pseudogene TRBV3-2) and TRBJ2-5; D may be TRBD2 (6 bases). Trimming took 6 bases from V and 5 from J, leaving 22 bases between them. Germline CDR1 is LGHDT and CDR2 is YNNKEL (reference sequence). This CDR3 comprises 16 residues. The CDR3 protein is CASSLRGMGDGETQYF. CDR3 nucleotide sequence: TGTGCCAGCAGTCTCCGCGGGATGGGGGACGGGGAGACCCAGTACTTC.

The J gene is TRBJ2-6, the V gene TRBV4-1, with TRBD2 as a possible D gene (6 bases). The CDR3 is 14 amino acids. V gave up 5 bases and J gave up 3 bases, with 8 bases separating them. CDR1 MGHRA and CDR2 YSYEKL come from the germline V gene. The CDR3 region has the DNA TGCGCCAGCAGCTACGGGGGTGGGGCCAACGTCCTGACTTTC. Amino acids: CASSYGGGANVLTF.

The V gene is TRBV12-3 or TRBV12-4, the J gene TRBJ2-1; D call uncertain. Trimming stripped 5 bases from V and 10 bases from J, with 6 bases between. This CDR3 comprises 10 residues. CDR3 DNA sequence: TGTGCCAGCAGTCGGGTCGAGCAGTTCTTC. Translation gives CASSRVEQFF.

The rearrangement joins TRBV24-1 to TRBJ2-3, with a weak D call TRBD2 (5 bases). CDR3 length: 15 amino acids. The V end lost 4 bases, the J end lost 0 bases, and 10 bases lay between the germline ends. Germline V gives CDR1 KGHDR, CDR2 SFDVKD. CDR3 region: CATSEGLTSTDTQYF. CDR3 bases: TGTGCCACCAGTGAAGGACTCACTAGCACAGATACGCAGTATTTT.

The V gene is TRBV19, the J gene TRBJ1-2; D not resolved. With 9 bases removed from V and 4 bases from J, the gap between germline ends came to 21 bases. The CDR3 runs 15 residues. Germline CDR1 is LNHDA and CDR2 is SQIVND (reference sequence). The chain's CDR3 is CASVPNYHGGYGYTF. The CDR3 nucleotides read TGTGCCAGCGTCCCCAATTATCATGGTGGCTATGGCTACACCTTC.

Only one count was recorded for this clone. The V call is TRBV14, the J call TRBJ1-1; D possibly corresponds to TRBD1 (5 bases). The CDR3 extends over 13 amino acids. The V end lost 5 bases, the J end lost 10 bases, and 17 bases lay between the germline ends. Germline V lookup: CDR1 SGHDN, CDR2 FVKESK. CDR3 loop: CASSAGPVGRAFF. The CDR3 DNA reads as TGTGCCAGCAGCGCGGGACCAGTTGGGAGAGCTTTCTTT.

This chain links TRBV6-2 or TRBV6-3 with TRBJ2-2; a possible D gene is TRBD1 (6 bases). V lost 2 bases and J 1 base, leaving 8 bases between the germline ends. The CDR3 has 15 amino acids. Germline lookup yields CDR1 MNHEY and CDR2 SVGEGT. The CDR3 DNA reads as TGTGCCAGCAGTTACGCAGGGGAGAACACCGGGGAGCTGTTTTTT. Translated: CASSYAGENTGELFF.

The V gene is TRBV11-1, the J gene TRBJ2-1; possible D gene TRBD1, 5 bases. Germline assignment: CDR1 SGHAT and CDR2 FQDESV (reference sequence). The CDR3 spans 14 residues. V was clipped by 3 bases and J by 6 bases, with 12 bases between them. The CDR3 reads CASSFRQSGNEQFF. The CDR3 nucleotides are TGTGCCAGCAGCTTTAGACAGTCGGGCAATGAGCAGTTCTTC. Looking up the rest from reference TRBV11-1 and TRBJ2-1 gives the full variable domain: EAEVAQSPRYKITEKSQAVAFWCDPISGHATLYWYRQILGQGPELLVQFQDESVVDDSQLPKDRFSAERLKGVDSTLKIQPAELGDSAMYLCASSFRQSGNEQFFGPGTRLTVL.

The CDR3 DNA reads as TGTGCCAGCAGTTACGAGTGGCTCGGGGCCAACGTCCTGACTTTC. Its translation is CASSYEWLGANVLTF. The chain uses TRBV6-6 and TRBJ2-6; D is unresolved. Germline CDR1 is MNHNY and CDR2 is SVGAGI (reference sequence). The CDR3 length is 15 residues. V was clipped by 2 bases and J by 4 bases, with 9 bases between them.

The rearrangement uses TRBV6-5 and TRBJ1-2; possibly TRBD1 for D (6 bases). V was shortened by 7 bases and J by 4 bases, with 16 bases between the two germline ends. Germline V gives CDR1 MNHEY, CDR2 SVGAGI. The CDR3 runs 14 residues. This chain's CDR3 is CASIRSGGGYGYTF. DNA of the CDR3: TGTGCCAGCATTCGGTCGGGGGGCGGCTATGGCTACACCTTC.

The rearrangement links TRBV14 to TRBJ1-1; 9 bases map to TRBD1. The CDR3 contains 12 residues. V gave up 9 bases and J gave up 10 bases; unmatched junction bases: 9. Germline-derived CDR1 and CDR2 are SGHDN and FVKESK. CDR3 DNA: TGTGCCAGTGGGACAGGGTCGATTGGAGCTTTCTTT. It yields the protein CASGTGSIGAFF.

This sequence joins TRBV29-1 and TRBJ2-5, with 16 nucleotides matching TRBD2. Germline V CDR1 and CDR2: SQVTM, ANQGSEA. With V trimmed by 7 bases and J by 10 bases, 12 bases remained unmatched. The length of the CDR3 is 15 residues. The CDR3 region is CSAAGTSGRAGGQYF. In DNA form, the CDR3 reads TGCAGCGCCGCCGGGACTAGCGGGAGGGCTGGAGGCCAGTACTTC.

The genes are TRBV7-2 and TRBJ2-1; 10 nucleotides match TRBD2. Germline assignment: CDR1 SGHTA and CDR2 FQGNSA. V lost 7 bases, J lost 4 bases, and 7 bases stayed unmatched. This CDR3 comprises 15 residues. The CDR3 here is CASIRLAGNYNEQFF. CDR3 coding DNA: TGTGCCAGCATCAGACTAGCGGGCAATTACAATGAGCAGTTCTTC.

This clone was seen a few times. The genes are TRBV7-9 and TRBJ1-2, with D perhaps matching TRBD1 (5 bases). Trimming cost V 5 bases and J 6 bases, with 7 bases left between them. The germline CDR1 and CDR2 sequences are SEHNR and FQNEAQ (reference sequence). This CDR3 spans 11 amino acids. CDR3 DNA: TGTGCCAGCAGCACCAGGGATGGCTACACCTTC. This gives the protein CASSTRDGYTF.